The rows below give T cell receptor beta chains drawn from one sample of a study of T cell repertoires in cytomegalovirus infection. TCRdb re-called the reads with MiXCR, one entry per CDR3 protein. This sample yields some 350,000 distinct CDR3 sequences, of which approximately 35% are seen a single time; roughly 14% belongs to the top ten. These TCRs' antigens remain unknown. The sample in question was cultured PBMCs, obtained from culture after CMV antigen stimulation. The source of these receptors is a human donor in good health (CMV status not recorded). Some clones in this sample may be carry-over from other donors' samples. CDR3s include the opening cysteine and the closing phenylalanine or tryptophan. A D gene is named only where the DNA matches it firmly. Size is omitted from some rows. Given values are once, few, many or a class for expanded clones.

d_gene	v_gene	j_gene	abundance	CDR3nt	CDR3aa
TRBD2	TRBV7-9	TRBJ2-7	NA	TGTGCCAGCAGCGGACGGACTAGCGGGAGGAGCTCCTACGAGCAGTACTTC	CASSGRTSGRSSYEQYF
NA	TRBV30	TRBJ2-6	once	TGTGCCTGGAGTACCTCGGGACACCGCTCTGGGGCCAACGTCCTGACTTTC	CAWSTSGHRSGANVLTF
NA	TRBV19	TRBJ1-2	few	TGTGCCAGTAGTATAGCCCCGGGACGGGTGAGCGAAACCTTC	CASSIAPGRVSETF
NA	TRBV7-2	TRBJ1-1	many	TGTGCCAGCAGCATTAACGGACAGATGAACACTGAAGCTTTCTTT	CASSINGQMNTEAFF
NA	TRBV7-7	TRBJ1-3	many	TGTGCCAGCAGCTTATACCCGACAGGCCCCGTATCTGGAAACACCATATATTTT	CASSLYPTGPVSGNTIYF
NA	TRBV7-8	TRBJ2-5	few	TGTGCCAGCAGCGAGGCAGGGAATCTACAAGAGACCCAGTACTTC	CASSEAGNLQETQYF
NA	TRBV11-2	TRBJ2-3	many	TGTGCCAGCAGGACCCGCGAGGTTGGTCGGGCCCCGACTGGTACGCAGTATTTT	CASRTREVGRAPTGTQYF
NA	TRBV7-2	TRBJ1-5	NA	TGTGCCAGCAGCTTCCTGGCTAGCAATCAGCCCCAGCATTTT	CASSFLASNQPQHF
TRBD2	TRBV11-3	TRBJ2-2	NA	TGTGCCAGCAGCTTAGATGTTCGGGGACTAGCGGGACCCGGGGAGCTGTTTTTT	CASSLDVRGLAGPGELFF
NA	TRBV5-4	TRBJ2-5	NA	TGTGCCAGCAGCTTTAGGGGCAGATCCCCAAAAGAGACCCAGTACTTC	CASSFRGRSPKETQYF
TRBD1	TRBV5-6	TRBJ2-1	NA	TGTGCCAGCAGCTCATTAGGGCCGGGACAGGGATCGAATGAGCAGTTCTTC	CASSSLGPGQGSNEQFF
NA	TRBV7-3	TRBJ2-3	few	TGTGCCAGCAGCTATCGAGGGAGACCAGATACGCAGTATTTT	CASSYRGRPDTQYF
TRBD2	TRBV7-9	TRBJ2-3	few	TGTGCCAGCAGCGGACTAGCGGGAGAATCAACTAGCACAGATACGCAGTATTTT	CASSGLAGESTSTDTQYF
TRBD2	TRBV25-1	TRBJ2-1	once	TGTGCCAGCAGCGCATGGGCGGGAGAGGCCTACAATGAGCAGTTCTTC	CASSAWAGEAYNEQFF
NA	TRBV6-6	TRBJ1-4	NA	TGTGCCAGCAGTGATTCAAGGACGGACGAAAAACTGTTTTTT	CASSDSRTDEKLFF
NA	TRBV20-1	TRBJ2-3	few	TGCAGTGCTAGAGGGTCAGCGACTAGCACAGATACGCAGTATTTT	CSARGSATSTDTQYF
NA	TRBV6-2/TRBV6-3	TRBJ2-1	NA	TGTGCCATCCAAGCCGGGACTTTTATCGATGAGCAGTTCTTC	CAIQAGTFIDEQFF
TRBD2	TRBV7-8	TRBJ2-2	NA	TGTGCCGGAGCGGGGTCGAAGACCGGGGAGCTGTTTTTT	CAGAGSKTGELFF
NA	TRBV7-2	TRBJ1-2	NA	TGTGCCAGCAGCTTAAACAGGAGAACGGGCTACACCTTC	CASSLNRRTGYTF
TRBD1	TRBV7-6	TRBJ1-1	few	TGTGCCAGCAGCTTAGCGGGACAGGGGGCGCCGGGCACTGAAGCTTTCTTT	CASSLAGQGAPGTEAFF
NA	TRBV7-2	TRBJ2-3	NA	TGTGCCAGCAGCTTAGGGCGGGATAGGAATACGCAGTATTTT	CASSLGRDRNTQYF
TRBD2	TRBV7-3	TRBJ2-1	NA	TGTGCCAGCAGCTTGGCGGGAGGCCCCAAAAGCTTC	CASSLAGGPKSF
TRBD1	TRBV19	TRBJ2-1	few	TGTGCCAGTCGAACAGGGGGCAATGAGCAGTTCTTC	CASRTGGNEQFF
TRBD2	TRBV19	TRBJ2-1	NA	TGTGCCAGTAGGGGGCGGGGGGGAGTTTACAATGAGCAGTTCTTC	CASRGRGGVYNEQFF
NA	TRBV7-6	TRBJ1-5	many	TGTGCCAGCAGCTCACAAGAGGAGGGCAATCAGCCCCAGCATTTT	CASSSQEEGNQPQHF
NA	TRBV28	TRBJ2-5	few	TGTGCCAGCCTAGGCCCTTCGGAGACCCAGTACTTC	CASLGPSETQYF
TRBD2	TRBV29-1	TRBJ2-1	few	TGCAGCGTGCGAGCGGGGGTAGAGCAGTTCTTC	CSVRAGVEQFF
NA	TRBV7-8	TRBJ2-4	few	TGTGCCAGCAGCCCCCAGCCTCGCGGGCTACCCAAAAACATTCAGTACTTC	CASSPQPRGLPKNIQYF
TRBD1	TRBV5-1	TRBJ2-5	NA	TGCGCCAGCAGCTCGTGGGACAGTCAAGAGACCCAGTACTTC	CASSSWDSQETQYF
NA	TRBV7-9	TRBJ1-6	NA	TGTGCCAGCAGCTTAGGAAGGCTGGGATTGACCTATAATTCACCCCTCCACTTT	CASSLGRLGLTYNSPLHF
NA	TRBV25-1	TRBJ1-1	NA	TGTGCCAGCAGTGAAGTCATAGGGGGGAACACTGAAGCTTTCTTT	CASSEVIGGNTEAFF
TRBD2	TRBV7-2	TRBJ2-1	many	TGTGCCAGCAGCGGCAGGGCGGGAGGACGTTACAATGAGCAGTTCTTC	CASSGRAGGRYNEQFF